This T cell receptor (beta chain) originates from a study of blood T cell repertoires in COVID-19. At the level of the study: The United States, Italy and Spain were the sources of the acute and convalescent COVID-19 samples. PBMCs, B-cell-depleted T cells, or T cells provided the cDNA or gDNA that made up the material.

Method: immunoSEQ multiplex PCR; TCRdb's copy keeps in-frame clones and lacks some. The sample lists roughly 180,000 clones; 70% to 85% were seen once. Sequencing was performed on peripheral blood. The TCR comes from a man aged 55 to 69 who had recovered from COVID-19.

The CDR3 protein is CASSQGTSGGPRETQYF. Written as DNA, the CDR3 is TGTGCCAGCAGCCAAGGTACGAGCGGGGGGCCGCGAGAGACCCAGTACTTC. The chain has TRBV3-1 (or the pseudogene TRBV3-2) and TRBJ2-5, with 9 nucleotides matching TRBD2. V lost 1 base and J lost 4; bases outside the gene matches: 10. This CDR3 region has 17 residues. CDR1 and CDR2 (germline): LGHDT, YNNKEL (reference sequence).